The 12 T cell receptor beta chains in this list originate from one sample, sequenced in a study of cytomegalovirus exposure and HLA in healthy donors. The PCR was carried out with 60 Vbeta primers and 13 Jbeta primers. This table comes from immunoSEQ multiplex PCR, and its TCRdb copy is limited to in-frame clones, with some not included. The sample carries some 150,000 clones, about 82% recorded once. The sample taken for sequencing was PBMCs. Receptor source: a female donor in good health and CMV-seronegative.

This chain joins TRBV4-1 and TRBJ2-5; 12 bases are shared with TRBD2. Germline assignment: CDR1 MGHRA and CDR2 YSYEKL. The J segment lost 1 base and the V segment lost 3 bases, leaving 9 bases of the junction unmatched. The CDR3 has 18 amino acids. The CDR3 sequence: CASSHRLAGDLSQETQYF. In nucleotides, the CDR3 is TGCGCCAGCAGCCATCGACTAGCGGGGGACCTTTCCCAAGAGACCCAGTACTTC.

The rearrangement joins TRBV4-3 to TRBJ1-6, with TRBD1 as a possible D gene (6 bases). The V gene's germline CDR1 is LGHNA and CDR2 YSLEER. The CDR3 extends over 16 amino acids. Between the trimmed V and J ends, which lost 0 bases and 9 bases, there was a span of 15 bases. The CDR3 coding sequence is TGCGCCAGCAGCCAAGATTACGGGGGGCTTGCTTCACCCCTCCACTTT. This sequence encodes CASSQDYGGLASPLHF.

Comment on this clone: One junction end disagrees with the germline gene, perhaps due to a read error. The CDR3 nucleotides read TGTGCTAGCAGTTCGAGCGGGGGCGAACAATCTGAGCAGTTCTTC. As protein: CASSSSGGEQSEQFF. The gene calls are TRBV7-7 and TRBJ2-1; 8 nucleotides match TRBD2. The CDR3 loop spans 15 amino acids. CDR1 is SSHAT, CDR2 FNYEAQ, per germline (reference sequence).

This rearrangement joins TRBV30 to TRBJ1-3; TRBD1 is a possible D gene (5 bases). This CDR3 has 13 amino acids. CDR1 and CDR2 from the germline V gene are GTSNPN and SVGIG (reference sequence). With 0 bases removed from V and 4 bases from J, the gap between germline ends came to 7 bases. In DNA, the CDR3 is TGTGCCTGGAGTGTACGGGGGGGAAACACCATATATTTT. As protein: CAWSVRGGNTIYF. Full variable domain (rest looked up from reference TRBV30 and TRBJ1-3): SQTIHQWPATLVQPVGSPLSLECTVEGTSNPNLYWYRQAAGRGLQLLFYSVGIGQISSEVPQNLSASRPQDRQFILSSKKLLLSDSGFYLCAWSVRGGNTIYFGEGSWLTVV.

This clone showed up just once. The V call is TRBV20-1, the J call TRBJ1-5; no clear D gene. Trimming cost V 1 base and J 7 bases, with 5 bases left between them. Per the germline V gene, CDR1 is DFQATT and CDR2 is SNEGSKA (reference sequence). The CDR3 sequence is 11 residues long. DNA for the CDR3: TGCAGTGCTAGAGGCGCCCAGCCCCAGCATTTT. Its translation: CSARGAQPQHF.

V gene TRBV7-6 combines with J gene TRBJ2-5; TRBD2 agrees at 8 bases. The CDR3 is 17 residues long. Trimming cost V 3 bases and J 3 bases; bases outside gene matches: 12. Germline CDR1 and CDR2: SGHVS and FNYEAQ. CDR3: CASSFPAGGQPKETQYF. DNA for the CDR3: TGTGCCAGCAGCTTCCCCGCGGGAGGCCAACCTAAAGAGACCCAGTACTTC.

The V call is TRBV7-2, the J call TRBJ2-1; 10 bases agree with TRBD2. V shed 5 bases, J shed 7 bases, and the junction held 8 bases outside the gene matches. CDR3 length: 15 amino acids. The V gene's germline CDR1 is SGHTA and CDR2 FQGNSA. CDR3 amino acids: CASSKTSGRRNEQFF. CDR3 bases: TGTGCCAGCAGCAAGACTAGCGGGCGTCGAAATGAGCAGTTCTTC.

This clone has only a few counts. This sequence joins TRBV11-2 and TRBJ1-4, with D possibly matching TRBD1 (6 bases). The V gene's germline CDR1 is SGHAT and CDR2 FQNNGV. This CDR3 has 15 residues. V lost 5 bases, J lost 4 bases, and 14 bases lay in between. CDR3 in DNA: TGTGCCAGCAGCCCGACAGGCACTAATAATGAAAAACTGTTTTTT. Translating it yields CASSPTGTNNEKLFF.

The chain recombines TRBV28 with TRBJ2-6; D unclear. Per germline, CDR1 MDHEN and CDR2 SYDVKM. Between the trimmed V and J ends, which lost 6 bases and 3 bases, there was a span of 15 bases. The CDR3 is made up of 16 amino acids. DNA for the CDR3: TGTGCCAGCAGCTTCCGGCGGCCGGGTGGGGCCAACGTCCTGACTTTC. Residues: CASSFRRPGGANVLTF.

This clone was found once. The chain has TRBV7-5 and TRBJ2-5; the table calls TRBD2, which could not be checked here. TRBV7-5 is a documented pseudogene. CDR3 size: 14 residues. The CDR3 sequence is CARSPEPIEETQYF. CDR3 DNA: TGTGCCAGAAGCCCCGAACCGATAGAGGAGACCCAGTACTTC.

V and J are TRBV2 and TRBJ2-1; 12 positions agree with TRBD2. Germline loops: CDR1 SNHLY, CDR2 FYNNEI. The ends lost 6 bases at V and 15 bases at J; junction bases unmatched: 9. The CDR3 has 13 residues. The CDR3 loop is CASSLLAGGGRFF. The DNA for the CDR3 is TGTGCCAGCAGCCTACTAGCGGGGGGTGGAAGGTTCTTC.

The chain combines TRBV7-6 with TRBJ2-5; TRBD1 might be the D (5 bases). With 2 bases removed from V and 5 bases from J, the gap between germline ends came to 21 bases. CDR1 and CDR2 from the germline V gene are SGHVS and FNYEAQ. This CDR3 region has 17 residues. The chain's CDR3 is CASSLSAFRVNGETQYF. CDR3 nucleotides: TGTGCCAGCAGCTTATCCGCATTCAGGGTGAACGGGGAGACCCAGTACTTC.